One sample yielded the 2 T cell receptor beta chains listed below, sequenced in a study of naive and memory T cell subsets. The study's findings and limits: Especially in CD8 cells, naive repertoires contained a few larger clonotypes, possibly CD45RA-re-expressing memory cells.

Both TRBC1 and TRBC2 were covered by a beta constant-region primer of two equimolar oligonucleotides. The ligated cDNA underwent four PCR rounds using SP2 and nested alpha and beta constant-region primers. TCRdb reprocessed the UMI-ligation and nested PCR reads via MiXCR and lists one record per CDR3 protein. The sample carries 150,000 or so distinct CDR3 sequences, roughly 20% recorded once. Their antigens are not known. Sequenced: naive CD4+ T cells from blood. Receptor source: a human donor in good health.

This clonotype was seen only a few times. This chain connects TRBV6-5 to TRBJ2-5; D is perhaps TRBD2 (5 bases). With 5 bases removed from V and 5 bases from J, the gap between germline ends came to 15 bases. Germline V gene data show CDR1 as MNHEY and CDR2 as SVGAGI. This CDR3 comprises 14 residues. The CDR3 region has the DNA TGTGCCAGCAGTCGCCCACGAGAGGGCGAGACCCAGTACTTC. It translates to CASSRPREGETQYF.

The CDR3 loop is CASRGDPDQPQHF. DNA for the CDR3: TGCGCCAGCAGGGGGGACCCAGATCAGCCCCAGCATTTT. V and J are TRBV5-1 and TRBJ1-5, with D perhaps TRBD1 (5 bases). V was cut by 5 bases and J by 5 bases, with 11 bases left in between. CDR3 length: 13 residues. Germline V gives CDR1 SGHRS, CDR2 YFSETQ.